The clone carrying this T cell receptor beta chain has just one count. The data belong to a study of blood T cell repertoires in COVID-19. Overall study: Whether acute or convalescent, the COVID-19 samples came from the United States, Italy and Spain. Sources were T cells, B-cell-depleted T cells, or PBMCs; the material itself was cDNA or gDNA.

In the study's own analysis: Reference gene primers were amplified, and this amplification served to estimate nucleated cell counts. The method was immunoSEQ multiplex PCR; TCRdb's version includes in-frame clones alone and lacks a portion of them. V and J calls plus clone size are reproduced from that table; the DNA served to infer D and trimming. The sample gives more than 95,000 clones, roughly 82% of which show up once; around 13% is in the top ten. The sequenced sample consisted of peripheral blood. This TCR derives from a human donor in a cohort sampled during active COVID-19.

The CDR3 protein is CASSRWRGGENNEQFF. In nucleotides, the CDR3 is TGTGCCAGCAGTCGATGGAGAGGGGGCGAAAACAATGAGCAGTTCTTC. This chain connects TRBV16 to TRBJ2-1; 7 nucleotides agree with TRBD1. Losses at the gene ends were 6 bases for V and 5 bases for J; bases not matched to a gene: 13. CDR1 and CDR2 (germline): KGHSY, FQNENV. This CDR3 spans 16 amino acids.